One sample yielded the 13 T cell receptor beta chains listed below, sequenced in a study of blood T cell repertoires in COVID-19. Assay used: immunoSEQ multiplex PCR; TCRdb lists only in-frame clones, some missing. The sample yields about 99,000 clones, roughly 80% seen once. The sample consisted of peripheral blood. Receptor source: an elderly woman with active or convalescent COVID-19.

The rearrangement joins TRBV5-4 to TRBJ2-7, with a tentative D call TRBD1 (6 bases). The CDR3 is 14 residues long. The germline V gene encodes CDR1 SGHNT and CDR2 YYREEE (reference sequence). With 3 bases removed from V and 4 bases from J, the gap between germline ends came to 14 bases. CDR3 DNA sequence: TGTGCCAGCAGCTCCATTGACAGGATTTACGAGCAGTACTTC. Translated, it gives CASSSIDRIYEQYF.

The V call is TRBV14, the J call TRBJ1-1; tentatively, D is TRBD1 (6 bases). V lost 1 base and J lost 3, with 9 bases in between. The V gene's germline CDR1 is SGHDN and CDR2 FVKESK. CDR3 size: 14 residues. CDR3 region: CASSQAGVHTEAFF. The CDR3 DNA is TGTGCCAGCAGCCAAGCAGGGGTTCACACTGAAGCTTTCTTT.

The chain links TRBV5-1 to TRBJ2-7; tentatively, D is TRBD2 (7 bases). Trimming took 3 bases from V and 5 from J, leaving 21 bases between them. CDR3 length: 16 amino acids. Germline CDR1 and CDR2: SGHRS and YFSETQ. CDR3 coding DNA: TGCGCCAGCAGCTGGGGGGGCCGGACTAGGGACGACGAGCAGTACTTC. This translates into CASSWGGRTRDDEQYF.

The chain links TRBV4-3 to TRBJ2-1; 12 bases agree with TRBD2. The CDR3 sequence is 17 residues long. CDR1 and CDR2 from the germline V gene are LGHNA and YSLEER. Trimming removed 0 bases from V and 9 bases from J; junction bases left unmatched: 9. CDR3 amino acids: CASSQDLLAGGPGEQFF. CDR3 in DNA: TGCGCCAGCAGCCAAGATTTGCTAGCGGGAGGGCCCGGTGAGCAGTTCTTC.

This clone was counted only a few times. The CDR3 protein is CASTGQGASGETQYF. For the CDR3, the DNA is TGTGCCAGCACCGGACAGGGGGCTTCGGGAGAGACCCAGTACTTC. The J gene is TRBJ2-5, the V gene TRBV2, with 11 positions matching TRBD1. The V and J ends lost 7 bases and 4 bases, in that order; junction bases with no gene match: 8. The germline V gene has CDR1 SNHLY and CDR2 FYNNEI. The CDR3 is made up of 15 amino acids.

The V gene is TRBV4-2, the J gene TRBJ1-3; 8 bases match TRBD1. The CDR3 spans 19 residues. Germline V lookup: CDR1 LGHNA, CDR2 YNFKEQ. V shed 0 bases, J shed 3 bases, and the junction held 13 bases outside the gene matches. CDR3 loop: CASSQDSNGQGRGGNTIYF. The CDR3 coding sequence is TGTGCCAGCAGCCAAGATAGTAACGGACAGGGAAGAGGTGGAAACACCATATATTTT.

The genes are TRBV29-1 and TRBJ2-7, with D maybe TRBD1 (7 bases). V lost 0 bases and J 5 bases, leaving 14 bases between the germline ends. CDR3 length: 14 amino acids. From germline, CDR1 is SQVTM and CDR2 ANQGSEA. CDR3 protein: CSVEDQGGLHEQYF. CDR3 nucleotides: TGCAGCGTTGAAGATCAGGGGGGTTTGCACGAGCAGTACTTC.

V is TRBV11-3 and J is TRBJ2-2, with 9 nucleotides matching TRBD2. Germline CDR1 is SGHNT and CDR2 is YENEEA. The CDR3 length is 15 residues. Trimming at V came to 5 bases and at J to 6 bases, leaving 7 bases not matched to a gene. As DNA, the CDR3 is TGTGCCAGCAGCCATAGCGGGGGTCCGCCCGGGGAGCTGTTTTTT. Protein: CASSHSGGPPGELFF.

This chain joins TRBV13 and TRBJ1-6; 8 positions agree with TRBD1. This CDR3 has 16 amino acids. Germline lookup yields CDR1 PRHDT and CDR2 FYEKMQ (reference sequence). V lost 0 bases and J lost 11; bases outside the gene matches: 9. In DNA form, the CDR3 reads TGTGCCAGCAGCTTAGGGTTGGGACAGGCTCCAACACCCCTCCACTTT. Translated: CASSLGLGQAPTPLHF.

This clone was counted between two and nine times. The rearrangement links TRBV7-6 to TRBJ2-2; a weak D match, TRBD1 (6 bases). V lost 5 bases, J lost 4 bases, and 11 bases lay in between. In germline, CDR1 is SGHVS, CDR2 FNYEAQ. CDR3 size: 14 residues. The CDR3: CASSRGGSTGELFF. For the CDR3, the DNA is TGTGCCAGCAGCAGAGGGGGAAGCACCGGGGAGCTGTTTTTT. The full variable domain, its missing parts supplied by reference TRBV7-6 and TRBJ2-2, is GAGVSQSPRYKVTKRGQDVALRCDPISGHVSLYWYRQALGQGPEFLTYFNYEAQQDKSGLPNDRFSAERPEGSISTLTIQRTEQRDSAMYRCASSRGGSTGELFFGEGSRLTVL.

The chain carries TRBV5-6 and TRBJ1-4, with a tentative D call TRBD1 (6 bases). Trimming took off 4 bases at V and 8 bases at J, with 15 bases between the two ends. CDR3 length equals 14 residues. Germline V gives CDR1 SGHDT, CDR2 YYEEEE. CDR3 coding DNA: TGTGCCAGCAGCCTCAGGGGAGCAGTCGAAAAACTGTTTTTT. It yields the protein CASSLRGAVEKLFF. The complete variable domain, with remaining parts taken from reference TRBV5-6 and TRBJ1-4, reads DAGVTQSPTHLIKTRGQQVTLRCSPKSGHDTVSWYQQALGQGPQFIFQYYEEEERQRGNFPDRFSGHQFPNYSSELNVNALLLGDSALYLCASSLRGAVEKLFFGSGTQLSVL.

The chain has TRBV29-1 and TRBJ1-6; maybe TRBD1 (5 bases). The CDR3 runs to 13 residues. Germline loops: CDR1 SQVTM, CDR2 ANQGSEA. Trimming pared 5 bases from V and 8 bases from J, leaving 13 bases between. CDR3 sequence reads: CSVRIGVDSPLHF. CDR3 DNA: TGCAGCGTTCGGATAGGGGTGGATTCACCCCTCCACTTT.

The CDR3 is CASSFYSGSYEQYF. Written as DNA, the CDR3 is TGCGCCAGCAGCTTCTACAGTGGCTCCTACGAGCAGTACTTC. The rearrangement uses TRBV5-1 and TRBJ2-7, with D uncertain. The CDR3 is 14 residues long. The germline CDR1 and CDR2 sequences are SGHRS and YFSETQ. Trimming cost V 2 bases and J 0 bases, with 9 bases left between them. The full variable domain, completed using reference TRBV5-1 and TRBJ2-7, is KAGVTQTPRYLIKTRGQQVTLSCSPISGHRSVSWYQQTPGQGLQFLFEYFSETQRNKGNFPGRFSGRQFSNSRSEMNVSTLELGDSALYLCASSFYSGSYEQYFGPGTRLTVT.